What follows is one T cell receptor (beta chain) and its context. Its matching antigen is unknown. The data belong to a study of CD8 T cells in ankylosing spondylitis. The germline gives CDR1 LGHNA, CDR2 YNFKEQ. V was pared by 8 bases and J by 9 bases, with 16 bases between. The CDR3 has 12 residues. In making TCR beta libraries, quantitative 5'-RACE with molecular barcodes was used. TCRdb re-derived calls from the 5' RACE reads in MiXCR, one entry per CDR3 protein. The sample has approximately 260,000 distinct CDR3 sequences, around 7.8% seen once; the top ten hold around 7%. Study results and limitations: For ankylosing spondylitis blood, a TCR beta motif of about eight highly homologous variants appeared characteristic. Clones that were linked to disease were CD8+ and were relatively rare in peripheral blood.

This receptor was identified in a male donor with ankylosing spondylitis or in good health (not recorded which). This chain joins TRBV4-2 and TRBJ1-2, with D unclear. Material: blood, either unsorted or a sorted T cell fraction (not recorded which). CDR3 residues: CASGPGLLCYTF. CDR3 in DNA: TGTGCCAGCGGCCCGGGCCTCCTCTGCTACACCTTC.